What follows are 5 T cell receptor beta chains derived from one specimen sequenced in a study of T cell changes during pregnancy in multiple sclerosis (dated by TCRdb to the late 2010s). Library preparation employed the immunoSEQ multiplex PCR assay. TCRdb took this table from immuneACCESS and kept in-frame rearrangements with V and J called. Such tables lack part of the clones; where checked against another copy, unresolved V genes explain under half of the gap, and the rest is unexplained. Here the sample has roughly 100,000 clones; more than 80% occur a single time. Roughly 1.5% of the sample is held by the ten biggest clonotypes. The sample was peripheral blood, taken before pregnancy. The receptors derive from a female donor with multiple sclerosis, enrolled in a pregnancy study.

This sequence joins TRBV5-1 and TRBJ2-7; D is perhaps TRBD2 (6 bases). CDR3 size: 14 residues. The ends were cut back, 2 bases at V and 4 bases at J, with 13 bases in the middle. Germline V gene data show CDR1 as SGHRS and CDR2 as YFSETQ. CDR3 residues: CASSLGGARYEQYF. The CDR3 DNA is TGCGCCAGCAGCTTAGGAGGGGCTCGGTACGAGCAGTACTTC.

The CDR3 DNA reads TGTGCCAGCAGCGACCGGGCCTACGAGCAGTACTTC. Translating gives CASSDRAYEQYF. The chain joins TRBV6-5 to TRBJ2-7; D gene uncertain. The CDR3 has 12 residues. In germline, CDR1 is MNHEY, CDR2 SVGAGI. V lost 6 bases to trimming and J lost 2 bases, with 8 bases between them.

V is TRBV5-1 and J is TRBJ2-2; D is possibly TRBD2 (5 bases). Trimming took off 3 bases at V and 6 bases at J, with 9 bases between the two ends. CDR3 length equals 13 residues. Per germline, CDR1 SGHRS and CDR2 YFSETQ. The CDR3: CASSSPSPGELFF. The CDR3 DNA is TGCGCCAGCAGCTCCCCTAGCCCCGGGGAGCTGTTTTTT.

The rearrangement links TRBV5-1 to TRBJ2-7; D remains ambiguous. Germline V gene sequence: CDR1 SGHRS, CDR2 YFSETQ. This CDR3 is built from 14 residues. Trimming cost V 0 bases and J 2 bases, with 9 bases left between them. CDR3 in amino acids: CASSLDGGAYEQYF. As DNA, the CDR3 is TGCGCCAGCAGCTTGGACGGCGGAGCCTACGAGCAGTACTTC. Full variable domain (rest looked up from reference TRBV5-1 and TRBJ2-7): KAGVTQTPRYLIKTRGQQVTLSCSPISGHRSVSWYQQTPGQGLQFLFEYFSETQRNKGNFPGRFSGRQFSNSRSEMNVSTLELGDSALYLCASSLDGGAYEQYFGPGTRLTVT.

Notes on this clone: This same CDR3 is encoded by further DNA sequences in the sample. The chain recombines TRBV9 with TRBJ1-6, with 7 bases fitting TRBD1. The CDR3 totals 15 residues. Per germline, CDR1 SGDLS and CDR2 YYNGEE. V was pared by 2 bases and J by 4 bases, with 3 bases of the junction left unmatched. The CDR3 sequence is CASSVTGQYNSPLHF. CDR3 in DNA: TGTGCCAGCAGCGTCACGGGACAGTATAATTCACCCCTCCACTTT.